This TCR beta chain derives from a study of cytotoxic CD8 clonotypes in ibrutinib-treated CLL. At the level of the study: Response samples were taken after a median of about 12 months on treatment, range 6 to 36.

Sequenced by immunoSEQ multiplex PCR; TCRdb stores in-frame clones only, minus some. The data show about 150,000 clones, about 75% seen once. Sample: PBMCs, taken after 24 months of ibrutinib treatment. The sequence came from a human donor with chronic lymphocytic leukemia.

The CDR3 DNA is TGCGCCAGCAGCCCTACCGACGGGAGCAATCAGCCCCAGCATTTT. Its translation: CASSPTDGSNQPQHF. This chain uses TRBV5-1 with TRBJ1-5; D ambiguous. The germline CDR1 and CDR2 sequences are SGHRS and YFSETQ. The CDR3 contains 15 residues. The V end was cut by 4 bases, the J end by 1 base, with 12 bases between.